The T cell receptor beta chain under discussion was sequenced for a study of siplizumab effects on memory and regulatory T cells. TCRdb's copy holds only in-frame clones and misses some; the assay was immunoSEQ multiplex PCR. This sample has 100,000 or so clones, with 92% found just once. Germline V gene lookup returns CDR1 SGHAT and CDR2 FQNNGV. With V trimmed by 5 bases and J by 4 bases, 8 bases remained unmatched. This CDR3 has 15 amino acids. This rearrangement joins TRBV11-2 to TRBJ2-3; 8 nucleotides line up with TRBD1. The specimen sequenced was CD4+ T cells sorted from blood. This receptor was identified in a human donor in good health. The chain's CDR3 is CASSPWTGSADTQYF. The CDR3 DNA follows: TGTGCCAGCAGCCCCTGGACAGGGTCGGCAGATACGCAGTATTTT. The complete variable domain, with remaining parts taken from reference TRBV11-2 and TRBJ2-3, reads EAGVAQSPRYKIIEKRQSVAFWCNPISGHATLYWYQQILGQGPKLLIQFQNNGVVDDSQLPKDRFSAERLKGVDSTLKIQPAKLEDSAVYLCASSPWTGSADTQYFGPGTRLTVL.